This T cell receptor beta chain appears in the sequencing data of a study of T-cell memory formation after mild COVID-19. Study-level information: For the most part, TCR clusters were specific to one donor.

This clonotype turned up a few times. Its antigen is undetermined. 5'RACE with constant-segment primers yielded barcoded, UMI-tagged TCR alpha and TCR beta cDNA libraries. TCRdb passed the 5' RACE reads through MiXCR, listing each CDR3 protein once. Among more than 400,000 distinct CDR3 sequences listed, 15% to 20% were seen once. Germline CDR1 is LGHDT and CDR2 is YNNKEL (reference sequence). The CDR3 covers 14 residues. V dropped 2 bases and J dropped 7; count of bases not matched to a gene: 3. Broader study findings: Of the contracting clones, CD4+ ones lay mainly in CM and EM, and CD8+ ones in EMRA.

The TCR was taken from an adult woman who had mild COVID-19 (a few samples of this study predate the infection). Cell type and time point are not known. V and J are TRBV3-1 and TRBJ2-7; 12 bases line up with TRBD2. Sequencing used PBMCs or a T cell subset sorted from them (not recorded which). CDR3 DNA sequence: TGTGCCAGCAGCCAACTAGCGGGGGGGCGGGAGCAGTACTTC. This sequence encodes CASSQLAGGREQYF.